The clone carrying this T cell receptor (beta chain) has ten or more counts. TCRdb itself ran the 5' RACE reads through MiXCR, one entry per CDR3 protein. The profile shows hundreds of thousands of distinct CDR3 sequences, roughly 8.6% of them singletons. This sample is drawn from a study of identical twins. Trimming cost V 8 bases and J 0 bases, with 5 bases left between them. Germline V CDR1 and CDR2: GTSNPN, SVGIG (reference sequence). The CDR3 length is 10 residues. This sample also appeared in a second study, on yellow fever vaccine responses in identical twins. That report adds: Each twin's T cell response to the vaccine was reported to look partly convergent and partly personalized.

Input material: CD8+ T cells sorted from blood. The chain has TRBV30 and TRBJ2-7; unclear D gene. This receptor was obtained from a woman between 18 and 30 years old in good health. CDR3 coding DNA: TGTGCCGGGGACTCCTACGAGCAGTACTTC. Translating it yields CAGDSYEQYF.